This entry concerns a single TCR beta chain. These data come from a study of T cell changes during pregnancy in multiple sclerosis. Clones were sequenced by immunoSEQ multiplex PCR, and TCRdb holds only the in-frame ones, with some missing. The table has tens of thousands of clones, roughly 89% seen once. This sequence was found in a female donor in good health, enrolled as a control in a pregnancy study. Sample: peripheral blood, taken in the third trimester of pregnancy.

The DNA of the CDR3 is TGTGCCAGTAACCCAGGGAGGGCCAGGGAGACCCAGTACTTC. Protein: CASNPGRARETQYF. This chain joins TRBV19 and TRBJ2-5; 7 positions agree with TRBD2. Germline V CDR1 and CDR2: LNHDA, SQIVND (reference sequence). The junction had 10 bases not matched to a gene; V was cut back by 7 bases and J by 5 bases. The length of the CDR3 is 14 residues.